A selection of T cell receptor beta chains follows, all from one sample in a study of glioma-infiltrating T cells. TCRdb re-called the multiplex PCR reads through MiXCR, storing one row per CDR3 protein. This table holds about 190,000 distinct CDR3 sequences, approximately 30% found once. The sequenced sample consisted of glioma tissue, nonneoplastic brain tissue, or PBMCs (not recorded which). These receptors all stem from a human donor with low-grade glioma or glioblastoma, undergoing nonglioma brain surgery, or in good health (not recorded which). CDR3s include the opening cysteine and the closing phenylalanine or tryptophan. A D gene is named only where the DNA matches it firmly. Size tells how often a clone was seen (once, few, many) or the class of an expanded clone, and some rows leave it out.

CASSQGAWREYNEQFF,TGCGCCAGCAGCCAAGGGGCGTGGAGGGAGTACAATGAGCAGTTCTTC,TRBV4-1,-,-,TRBJ2-1
CASSPNPLPAQEQYF,TGTGCCAGCAGCCCAAATCCTTTACCGGCCCAGGAGCAGTATTTT,TRBV5-6,many,-,TRBJ2-3
CASSLALGSGTYEQYF,TGTGCCAGCAGCTTGGCCTTGGGTAGCGGCACCTACGAGCAGTACTTC,TRBV5-5,few,-,TRBJ2-7
CSVLTGLRQPQHF,TGCAGCGTTCTGACAGGCCTAAGGCAGCCCCAGCATTTT,TRBV29-1,many,-,TRBJ1-5
CASSFFPSGSLNEQFF,TGTGCCAGCAGCTTTTTTCCTAGCGGGAGTTTGAATGAGCAGTTCTTC,TRBV7-8,-,TRBD2,TRBJ2-1
CAISERQVSTDTQYF,TGTGCCATCAGTGAGAGGCAGGTTAGCACAGATACGCAGTATTTT,TRBV10-3,many,-,TRBJ2-3
CASSFANSPLHF,TGTGCCAGCAGCTTCGCTAATTCACCCCTCCACTTT,TRBV11-2,many,-,TRBJ1-6
CASSPEPGTVLSNQPQHF,TGTGCCAGCAGTCCCGAACCCGGGACAGTCCTTAGCAATCAGCCCCAGCATTTT,TRBV6-1,-,TRBD1,TRBJ1-5
CARSTPLAGVYEQYF,TGTGCCAGAAGTACTCCACTAGCGGGAGTATACGAGCAGTACTTC,TRBV19,-,TRBD2,TRBJ2-7
CASFGSIANYGYTF,TGTGCCAGCTTTGGATCCATAGCTAACTATGGCTACACCTTC,TRBV28,many,-,TRBJ1-2
CASSYDSSTEAFF,TGTGCCAGCAGTTACGACAGCTCAACCGAAGCTTTCTTT,TRBV6-6,many,-,TRBJ1-1
CASTSLERTEAFF,TGTGCCAGTACCTCCCTTGAGAGGACTGAAGCTTTCTTT,TRBV19,many,-,TRBJ1-1
CASSLLQSQPQHF,TGTGCCAGCAGTTTATTACAGTCCCAGCCCCAGCATTTT,TRBV27,many,-,TRBJ1-5
CSATIATGSEQFF,TGCAGTGCCACTATAGCGACCGGGAGTGAGCAGTTCTTC,TRBV20-1,many,-,TRBJ2-1
CSARDAISKSYNEQFF,TGCAGTGCTAGAGATGCGATTTCGAAATCATACAATGAGCAGTTCTTC,TRBV20-1,-,-,TRBJ2-1
CASSQAQALDRIGDEQFF,TGTGCCAGCAGCCAAGCCCAGGCCCTTGACAGGATCGGCGATGAGCAGTTCTTC,TRBV4-2,-,-,TRBJ2-1
CASSSWTGHYGYTF,TGTGCCAGCAGTTCTTGGACAGGGCACTATGGCTACACCTTC,TRBV28,many,TRBD1,TRBJ1-2
CASSIGQGRDGYTF,TGTGCCAGTAGTATTGGACAGGGACGCGACGGCTACACCTTC,TRBV19,-,TRBD1,TRBJ1-2
CASSPPNGGYTF,TGTGCCAGCAGTCCCCCTAACGGCGGCTACACCTTC,TRBV6-2/TRBV6-3,many,-,TRBJ1-2
CASSQGGQMNTEAFF,TGTGCCAGCAGCCAAGGGGGACAGATGAACACTGAAGCTTTCTTT,TRBV4-2,many,TRBD1,TRBJ1-1
CASSPTSGSDEQFF,TGTGCCAGCAGCCCGACTAGCGGGAGTGATGAGCAGTTCTTC,TRBV3-1,few,TRBD2,TRBJ2-1
CSARTDINTEASF,TGCAGTGCTAGGACAGACATAAACACTGAAGCTTCCTTT,TRBV20-1,-,-,TRBJ1-1
CSAKAGTGTYEQYF,TGCAGTGCTAAGGCCGGGACAGGGACCTACGAGCAGTACTTC,TRBV20-1,-,TRBD1,TRBJ2-7
CASRALGTEAFF,TGTGCCAGCAGGGCCCTAGGCACTGAAGCTTTCTTT,TRBV6-1,many,-,TRBJ1-1
CASSGVFSYEQFF,TGTGCCAGCAGTGGTGTCTTCTCCTATGAGCAGTTCTTC,TRBV25-1,-,-,TRBJ2-1
CSAPPGLWQETQYF,TGCAGTGCTCCGCCGGGGCTGTGGCAAGAGACCCAGTACTTC,TRBV20-1,many,-,TRBJ2-5
CSARGLAGVNEKFF,TGCAGTGCAAGAGGCCTAGCGGGAGTCAATGAGAAGTTCTTC,TRBV20-1,-,TRBD2,TRBJ2-1
CASSQARGGQPQHF,TGTGCCAGCAGCCAAGCGAGGGGAGGACAGCCCCAGCATTTT,TRBV3-1,many,-,TRBJ1-5
CSARRNTDTEAFF,TGCAGTGCCCGCCGTAATACAGACACTGAAGCTTTCTTT,TRBV20-1,many,-,TRBJ1-1
CASVTGVRGYTF,TGTGCCAGCGTGACAGGGGTGAGGGGCTACACCTTC,TRBV2,many,TRBD1,TRBJ1-2
CASIKQGPEALF,TGTGCCAGCATTAAACAGGGACCTGAAGCTCTCTTT,TRBV7-2,-,-,TRBJ1-1
CASSEGYIQYF,TGTGCCAGCAGTGAAGGGTACATTCAGTACTTC,TRBV6-1,many,-,TRBJ2-4
CASSGTGGDGETQYF,TGTGCCAGCAGTGGCACAGGGGGAGATGGAGAGACCCAGTACTTC,TRBV2,-,TRBD1,TRBJ2-5